This T cell receptor beta chain derives from a study of T cell clonality in common variable immunodeficiency. Study-level points and caveats: Authors noted CVID clonality's cause needs subpopulation repertoire sequencing.

Equal genomic DNA amounts from CVID and control samples were sequenced. Sequenced by immunoSEQ multiplex PCR; TCRdb stores in-frame clones only, minus some. Captured here are approximately 34,000 clones, none seen once; the top ten comprise approximately 3%. The sample holds many counts of this clone. Its target is not known. The CDR3 is cut off 3 residues early in the read; its end comes from the germline J gene. Both groups were predominantly of Caucasian heritage. V shed 4 bases and J shed 2 bases, with 9 bases lying between them. The V gene's germline CDR1 is DFQATT and CDR2 SNEGSKA (reference sequence). This CDR3 comprises 13 residues.

This TCR was sampled from a person aged 18-70 years in good health. The sequenced sample consisted of peripheral blood mononuclear cells. The chain is built from TRBV20-1 and TRBJ1-5; D ambiguous. The sequenced part of the CDR3 DNA is TGCAGTGCTAATTCCGGGGGCAATCAGCCC. It encodes CSANSGGNQP. The complete CDR3 protein is CSANSGGNQPQHF.